Listed below are T cell receptor beta chains from one sample, sequenced in a study of cytomegalovirus exposure and HLA in healthy donors. Assay used: immunoSEQ multiplex PCR; TCRdb lists only in-frame clones, some missing. The sample lists around 150,000 clones; roughly 85% were seen once. The material sequenced was PBMCs. The receptors derive from a man between 18 and 29 years old in good health and CMV-seropositive. CDR3s include the opening cysteine and the closing phenylalanine or tryptophan. The order of the fields is D gene, V gene, clone size, J gene, CDR3 protein, CDR3 DNA. The D gene is left open where the match is weak. The size field is filled for only some rows; it gives once, few, many or a size class.

>TRBD2|TRBV5-1|-|TRBJ2-5
CASSPGLQETQYF
TGCGCCAGCAGCCCGGGACTACAAGAGACCCAGTACTTC
>-|TRBV28|-|TRBJ1-2
CASKYRYQGGYGYTF
TGTGCCAGCAAGTATAGGTATCAGGGTGGCTATGGCTACACCTTC
>-|TRBV19|-|TRBJ2-1
CASSIGAPYNEQFF
TGTGCCAGTAGTATAGGGGCCCCCTACAATGAGCAGTTCTTC
>-|TRBV4-3|-|TRBJ2-5
CASSQGGSGTQETQYF
TGCGCCAGCAGCCAAGGGGGCTCAGGAACCCAAGAGACCCAGTACTTC
>-|TRBV28|-|TRBJ1-5
CASRQTGAHQPQHF
TGTGCCAGCAGACAGACAGGAGCTCATCAGCCCCAGCATTTT
>-|TRBV27|-|TRBJ1-4
CASSRTTGGNEKLFF
TGTGCCAGCAGTCGAACGACAGGAGGAAACGAAAAACTGTTTTTT
>TRBD2|TRBV6-5|-|TRBJ2-7
CASSRSGSNDEQYF
TGTGCCAGCAGCCGCAGCGGGAGTAACGACGAGCAGTACTTC
>-|TRBV19|-|TRBJ2-7
CASRVGVGRGEQYF
TGTGCCAGTAGAGTGGGTGTGGGCCGAGGGGAGCAGTACTTC
>-|TRBV7-9|-|TRBJ1-1
CASSRGNTEAFF
TGTGCCAGCAGCCGAGGAAACACTGAAGCTTTCTTT
>-|TRBV5-1|-|TRBJ2-7
CASSRDFPYEQYF
TGCGCCAGCAGTCGGGACTTCCCCTACGAGCAGTACTTC
>-|TRBV6-1|-|TRBJ2-1
CASSEDGEYNEQFF
TGTGCCAGCAGTGAAGACGGGGAGTACAATGAGCAGTTCTTC
>-|TRBV4-1|-|TRBJ1-5
CASSQDGGNQPQHF
TGCGCCAGCAGCCAAGATGGGGGGAATCAGCCCCAGCATTTT
>-|TRBV5-1|-|TRBJ1-1
CASSLPGAEAFF
TGCGCCAGCAGCCTTCCCGGGGCTGAAGCTTTCTTT
>-|TRBV19|-|TRBJ1-2
CAIHWPEDGYTF
TGTGCCATACACTGGCCAGAGGATGGCTACACCTTC
>-|TRBV6-4|-|TRBJ1-5
CAIEGGRGNYSNQPQHF
TGTGCAATTGAGGGAGGGAGAGGAAACTATAGCAATCAGCCCCAGCATTTT
>TRBD1|TRBV15|once|TRBJ1-1
CATSRSGSQGARSFRYTEAFF
TGTGCCACCAGCAGATCCGGTTCACAGGGGGCGCGGTCCTTCCGATACACTGAAGCTTTCTTT
>TRBD1|TRBV18|-|TRBJ2-7
CASSGQGPGYEQYF
TGTGCCAGCTCCGGACAGGGGCCAGGCTACGAGCAGTACTTC
>-|TRBV5-1|-|TRBJ2-7
CASSLVGGSYEQYF
TGCGCCAGCAGCTTGGTAGGGGGTTCCTACGAGCAGTACTTC
>TRBD1|TRBV10-3|few|TRBJ2-1
CAISRQGVNEQFF
TGTGCCATCAGCAGACAGGGGGTGAATGAGCAGTTCTTC
>TRBD1|TRBV2|-|TRBJ1-1
CASSTWDSLPGGPVAFF
TGTGCCAGCAGTACCTGGGACAGCCTCCCGGGTGGGCCCGTGGCTTTCTTT
>-|TRBV10-1|-|TRBJ1-2
CASSESGRGGYTF
TGCGCCAGCAGTGAGAGCGGCCGAGGTGGCTACACCTTC
>TRBD1|TRBV29-1|-|TRBJ2-7
CSVGRTGGLYEQYF
TGCAGCGTAGGCCGGACAGGGGGATTGTACGAGCAGTACTTC
>TRBD1|TRBV18|-|TRBJ2-3
CASSPGQAYLTDTQYF
TGTGCCAGCTCACCGGGACAGGCGTATCTCACAGATACGCAGTATTTT
>-|TRBV2|-|TRBJ2-4
CASGQGKFQYF
TGTGCCAGCGGGCAGGGAAAGTTTCAGTACTTC
>-|TRBV6-5|-|TRBJ2-3
CASSLDFTDTQYF
TGTGCCAGCAGTTTGGACTTCACAGATACGCAGTATTTT
>TRBD1|TRBV10-3|-|TRBJ2-1
CATSQTDRVDNEQFF
TGTGCCACCTCGCAGACCGACAGGGTCGACAATGAGCAGTTCTTC
>-|TRBV4-3|-|TRBJ2-1
CASSQDHQGNEQFF
TGCGCCAGCAGCCAAGATCACCAGGGGAATGAGCAGTTCTTC
>TRBD1|TRBV6-1|once|TRBJ1-1
CASRPGQDYTEAFF
TGTGCCAGCAGACCGGGACAGGATTACACTGAAGCTTTCTTT
>TRBD2|TRBV4-2|-|TRBJ2-3
CASSQTPGGITDTQYF
TGTGCCAGCAGCCAGACTCCGGGAGGAATCACAGATACGCAGTATTTT
>-|TRBV2|-|TRBJ2-1
CASSDAGGSSYNEQFF
TGTGCCAGCAGTGACGCTGGCGGTAGCTCCTACAATGAGCAGTTCTTC
>-|TRBV11-2|-|TRBJ2-2
CASSLGLTGELFF
TGTGCCAGCAGCTTAGGACTCACCGGGGAGCTGTTTTTT
>TRBD1|TRBV7-2|-|TRBJ1-1
CASSLGRIPGQGAFF
TGTGCCAGCAGCTTGGGTCGTATCCCGGGACAGGGAGCTTTCTTT
>TRBD2|TRBV9|-|TRBJ2-1
CASSPTSGLYEQFF
TGTGCCAGCAGCCCGACTAGCGGGCTATATGAGCAGTTCTTC
>-|TRBV7-9|-|TRBJ2-2
CASSGGSGELFF
TGTGCCAGCAGCGGAGGGAGCGGGGAGCTGTTTTTT
>TRBD1|TRBV19|-|TRBJ2-1
CASKETGGYNEQFF
TGTGCCAGTAAGGAGACAGGGGGTTACAATGAGCAGTTCTTC
>TRBD2|TRBV6-1|-|TRBJ2-4
CASSGLAGTGKNIQYF
TGTGCCAGCAGTGGACTAGCGGGGACAGGGAAAAACATTCAGTACTTC
>-|TRBV5-1|-|TRBJ1-1
CASSPFEVRQNTEAFF
TGCGCCAGCAGCCCCTTTGAGGTGCGTCAGAACACTGAAGCTTTCTTT
>-|TRBV7-9|-|TRBJ2-7
CASSAVTDYEQYF
TGTGCCAGCAGCGCCGTGACAGACTACGAGCAGTACTTC
>-|TRBV5-1|-|TRBJ1-6
CASSLWAGPSSYNSPLHF
TGCGCCAGCAGCTTGTGGGCAGGGCCGAGCTCCTATAATTCACCCCTCCACTTT
>-|TRBV7-8|-|TRBJ2-1
CASSLEAGRNEQFF
TGTGCCAGCAGCTTAGAGGCAGGGAGGAATGAGCAGTTCTTC
>TRBD2|TRBV30|-|TRBJ2-3
CAWSGGRGTDTQYF
TGTGCCTGGAGTGGCGGGAGAGGCACAGATACGCAGTATTTT
>TRBD2|TRBV29-1|-|TRBJ2-1
CSALTSGRAETYNEQFF
TGCAGCGCTCTGACTAGCGGGAGGGCCGAAACCTACAATGAGCAGTTCTTC
>-|TRBV5-5|once|TRBJ2-2
CASSLDQGFTGELFF
TGTGCCAGCAGCTTGGATCAGGGCTTCACCGGGGAGCTGTTTTTT
>TRBD1|TRBV2|-|TRBJ1-1
CASSSGQGSTEAFF
TGTGCCAGCAGTTCGGGACAGGGGAGCACTGAAGCTTTCTTT
>-|TRBV30|-|TRBJ2-7
CAGTGVRTYEQYF
TGTGCCGGAACAGGAGTGAGAACCTACGAGCAGTACTTC
>-|TRBV7-9|-|TRBJ2-3
CASSVRQDVRTDTQYF
TGTGCCAGCAGCGTAAGACAGGATGTACGCACAGATACGCAGTATTTT
>-|TRBV27|-|TRBJ2-3
CASSLLSSGTDTQYF
TGTGCCAGCAGTTTACTCTCCTCGGGCACAGATACGCAGTATTTT
>TRBD1|TRBV6-5|-|TRBJ2-5
CASRRGQLGTQYF
TGTGCCAGCAGGAGGGGACAGTTAGGGACCCAGTACTTC
>TRBD1|TRBV19|-|TRBJ2-6
CASSTYLDRAGANVLTF
TGTGCCAGTAGTACCTACCTCGACAGGGCTGGGGCCAACGTCCTGACTTTC
>TRBD1|TRBV11-2|-|TRBJ2-7
CASSSQGGYEQYF
TGTGCCAGCAGCTCACAGGGGGGCTACGAGCAGTACTTC
>-|TRBV28|-|TRBJ2-7
CASSFAGLVFNEQYF
TGTGCCAGCAGTTTCGCGGGGCTGGTATTTAACGAGCAGTACTTC
>-|TRBV27|once|TRBJ2-6
CASTPSRGIGANVLTF
TGTGCCAGCACCCCGTCCAGAGGGATTGGGGCCAACGTCCTGACTTTC
>TRBD1|TRBV18|-|TRBJ1-1
CASSPRDREAFF
TGTGCCAGCTCACCCCGGGACAGAGAAGCTTTCTTT
>TRBD1|TRBV5-1|-|TRBJ2-7
CASSPRQGSPYEQYF
TGCGCCAGCAGCCCCAGACAGGGTTCGCCCTACGAGCAGTACTTC